This section outlines one TCR beta chain sequence together with its context. Its antigen is still unknown. Assay used: immunoSEQ multiplex PCR; TCRdb lists only in-frame clones, some missing. The sample carries over 60,000 clones, roughly 87% recorded once. This sample was taken from a study of T cell responses to AZD1222 COVID-19 vaccine. The germline V gene encodes CDR1 MNHEY and CDR2 SVGAGI. Trimming pared 10 bases from V and 2 bases from J, leaving 17 bases between. The CDR3 length is 14 residues. Study-level points and caveats: Close to half of spike-specific TCRs reportedly recognize unmutated variant regions.

The clonotype comes from an adult in good health. The sample in question was peripheral blood, obtained on day 0 of AZD1222 vaccination. The V and J genes are TRBV6-5 and TRBJ1-1; the D is unclear. The CDR3 loop is CATRNNGPNTEAFF. In DNA form, the CDR3 reads TGTGCCACCAGGAATAACGGACCAAACACTGAAGCTTTCTTT.